Shown below are 9 T cell receptor beta chains from a single sample sequenced in a study of T-cell reconstitution after alpha-beta-depleted transplantation in children. Unique molecular identifiers tagged the TCRbeta library. Using its own MiXCR run on the PCR reads, TCRdb lists one record per CDR3 protein. The table lists some 200,000 distinct CDR3 sequences, 13% to 15% of them singletons, with less than 15% in the top ten. The specimen was PBMCs from the stem cell graft donor, collected from the stem cell graft. These receptors were taken from a human donor who donated a stem cell graft to a child with acute lymphoblastic leukemia.

The chain uses TRBV28 and TRBJ1-4; D is ambiguous. V gave up 2 bases and J gave up 2 bases, with 9 bases separating them. Germline CDR1 is MDHEN and CDR2 is SYDVKM. The CDR3 loop spans 15 amino acids. The CDR3 DNA is TGTGCCAGCAGTTTAGATGGGGTGACTAATGAAAAACTGTTTTTT. Residues: CASSLDGVTNEKLFF.

J is TRBJ1-2 and V is TRBV25-1; weak D call: TRBD1 (5 bases). CDR1 MGHDK and CDR2 SYGVNS come from the germline V gene. The CDR3 length is 17 residues. V was pared by 3 bases and J by 4 bases, with 21 bases between. The CDR3 sequence is CASSDPGTHAGPYGYTF. The DNA for the CDR3 is TGTGCCAGCAGTGACCCGGGCACACACGCAGGGCCCTATGGCTACACCTTC.

This clonotype was seen only a few times. The V gene is TRBV5-1, the J gene TRBJ2-7; 10 positions agree with TRBD2. The CDR3 consists of 18 residues. V was pared by 1 base and J by 2 bases, with 12 bases of the junction left unmatched. Looked up from germline, CDR1 is SGHRS and CDR2 is YFSETQ. Here the CDR3 DNA reads TGCGCCAGCAGCTTGAATCCACCTAGCGGGAGTGGGACCTACGAGCAGTACTTC. Translated: CASSLNPPSGSGTYEQYF.

In its sample, this clonotype was seen many times. CDR3 nucleotide sequence: TGCAGTGCTCACCGTGGGACGGCGAACACCGGGGAGCTGTTTTTT. This gives the protein CSAHRGTANTGELFF. The gene calls are TRBV20-1 and TRBJ2-2; either TRBD1 or TRBD2 may supply D (5 bases each). Trimming stripped 5 bases from V and 0 bases from J, with 13 bases between. Germline values: CDR1 DFQATT, CDR2 SNEGSKA (reference sequence). This CDR3 has 15 amino acids.

This clonotype occurred many times. J is TRBJ1-2 and V is TRBV6-5, with TRBD1 as a possible D gene (6 bases). Germline CDR1 MNHEY, CDR2 SVGAGI. This CDR3 spans 13 amino acids. The V gene lost 5 bases and the J gene lost 2 bases, with 9 bases spanning the gap. The CDR3 is CASSIQGNYGYTF. The CDR3 bases are TGTGCCAGCAGTATCCAGGGGAACTATGGCTACACCTTC.

This clonotype was seen many times. V and J are TRBV28 and TRBJ2-2; TRBD1 might be the D (7 bases). Germline V gene data show CDR1 as MDHEN and CDR2 as SYDVKM. Trimming removed 1 base from V and 3 bases from J, with 12 bases in between. The CDR3 is 16 amino acids. This CDR3 is CASSLFPGGYTGELFF. CDR3 DNA sequence: TGTGCCAGCAGTTTATTTCCAGGGGGGTACACCGGGGAGCTGTTTTTT.

This clonotype was recorded a few times. V gene TRBV20-1 combines with J gene TRBJ1-1, with a weak D call TRBD1 (6 bases). Per germline, CDR1 DFQATT and CDR2 SNEGSKA (reference sequence). This CDR3 is built from 16 residues. The ends were cut back, 2 bases at V and 1 base at J, with 17 bases in the middle. CDR3 DNA: TGCAGTGCTAGACCCTTGGCTCGGGGGCGGAACACTGAAGCTTTCTTT. Translating it yields CSARPLARGRNTEAFF.

Many counts were recorded for this clonotype. The gene calls are TRBV30 and TRBJ1-3; D is unclear. Germline lookup yields CDR1 GTSNPN and CDR2 SVGIG (reference sequence). The CDR3 contains 15 residues. V was cut by 5 bases and J by 5 bases, with 19 bases left in between. CDR3 DNA sequence: TGTGCCTGGTCCCGTGAAAACGGGGTGAGAAACACCATATATTTT. It encodes CAWSRENGVRNTIYF.

This clonotype has ten or more counts. The chain couples TRBV11-3 to TRBJ2-5; possibly TRBD2 for D (5 bases). This CDR3 contains 15 residues. V dropped 5 bases and J dropped 2 bases, with 15 bases sitting between them. Germline V gene sequence: CDR1 SGHNT, CDR2 YENEEA. Written as DNA, the CDR3 is TGTGCCAGCAGCCCAACCGGGATGGGGCAAGAGACCCAGTACTTC. This translates into CASSPTGMGQETQYF.